This T cell receptor beta chain was captured in a study of Graves' ophthalmopathy and Graves' hyperthyroidism. Study observations and caveats: The model forecast ophthalmopathy progression, reaching 60% to 71% sensitivity and approximately 79% specificity.

The sample holds many counts of this clonotype. Its antigen is currently unknown. The study enrolled ophthalmopathy donors with moderate-to-severe activity, CAS ≥3, NOSPECS ≥4 and duration under 3 months. Germline CDR1 MNHEY, CDR2 SMNVEV (reference sequence). This CDR3 has 15 amino acids. Trimming removed 6 bases at V and 5 bases at J, with 14 bases between. RNA transcripts were the source from which TCR beta CDR3 regions were amplified. Second-round multiplex PCR followed a first-round RT-PCR using HTBI primers. TCRdb re-analysed the multiplex PCR reads in MiXCR, keeping a single row per CDR3 protein. The profile shows some 400,000 distinct CDR3 sequences, 15% to 20% of them singletons.

The sample consisted of peripheral blood. This receptor was taken from a woman aged 18 to 35 with Graves' ophthalmopathy. The chain links TRBV27 to TRBJ1-6; D not certain. The CDR3 coding sequence is TGTGCCAGCAGCGGGCACGGGATAGATAATTCACCCCTCCACTTT. Protein: CASSGHGIDNSPLHF.